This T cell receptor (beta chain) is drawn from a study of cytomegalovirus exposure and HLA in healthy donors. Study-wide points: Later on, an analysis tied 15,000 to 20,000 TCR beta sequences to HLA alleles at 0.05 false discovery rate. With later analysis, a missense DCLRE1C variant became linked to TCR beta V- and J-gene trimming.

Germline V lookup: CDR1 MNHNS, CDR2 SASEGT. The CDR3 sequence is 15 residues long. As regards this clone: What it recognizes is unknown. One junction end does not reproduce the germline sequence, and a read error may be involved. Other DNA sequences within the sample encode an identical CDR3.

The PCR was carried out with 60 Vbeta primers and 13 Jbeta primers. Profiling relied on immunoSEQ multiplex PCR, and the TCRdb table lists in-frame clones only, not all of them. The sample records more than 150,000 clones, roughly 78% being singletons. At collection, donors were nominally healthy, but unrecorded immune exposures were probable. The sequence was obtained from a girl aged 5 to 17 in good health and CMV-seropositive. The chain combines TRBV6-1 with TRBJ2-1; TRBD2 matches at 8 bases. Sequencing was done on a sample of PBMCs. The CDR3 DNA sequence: TGTGCCAGCAGTGAACGAGCGGGGGAATACAATGAGCAATTCTTC. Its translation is CASSERAGEYNEQFF.